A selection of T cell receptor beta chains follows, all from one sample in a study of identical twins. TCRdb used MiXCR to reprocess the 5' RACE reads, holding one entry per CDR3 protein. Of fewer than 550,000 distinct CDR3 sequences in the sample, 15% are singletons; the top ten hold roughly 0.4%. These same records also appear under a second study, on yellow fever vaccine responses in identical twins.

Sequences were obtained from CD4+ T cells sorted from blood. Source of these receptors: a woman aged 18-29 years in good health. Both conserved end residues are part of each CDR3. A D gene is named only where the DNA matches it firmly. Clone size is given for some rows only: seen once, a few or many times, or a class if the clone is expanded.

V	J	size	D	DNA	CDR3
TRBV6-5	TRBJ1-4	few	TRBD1	TGTGCCAGCAGTTATTCTACAGGGGGCCCCAATGAAAAACTGTTTTTT	CASSYSTGGPNEKLFF
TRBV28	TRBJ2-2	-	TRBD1	TGTGCCAGCAGTCCCCGCGACGGGACAGGGGGGACCGGGGAGCTGTTTTTT	CASSPRDGTGGTGELFF
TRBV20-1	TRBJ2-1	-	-	TGCAGTGGTAGGGCGTGGGGCCGGGGCAATGAGCAGTTCTTC	CSGRAWGRGNEQFF
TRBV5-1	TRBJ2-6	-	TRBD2	TGCGCCAGCAGCCATACTAGCGGGAGAGCTGGGGCCAACGTCCTGACTTTC	CASSHTSGRAGANVLTF
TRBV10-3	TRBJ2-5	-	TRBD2	TGTGCCATCAGCCCGACTAGCGGGGGAGGAGAGACCCAGTACTTC	CAISPTSGGGETQYF
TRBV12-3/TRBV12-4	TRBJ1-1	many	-	TGTGCCAGCAGTTTTGGTCCAGCTTTGGCGAACACTGAAGCTTTCTTT	CASSFGPALANTEAFF
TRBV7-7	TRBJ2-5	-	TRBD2	TGTGCCAGCAGCCCGAAGGGACTAGCGGGGAGAGAGACCCAGTACTTC	CASSPKGLAGRETQYF
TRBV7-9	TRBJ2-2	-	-	TGTGCCAGCACTCCCCGGACGGGGACCGGGGAGCTGTTTTTT	CASTPRTGTGELFF
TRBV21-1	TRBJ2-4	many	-	TGTGCCAGCAGCAAAGCGGGAAATCGGCGAATACTAGCCAAAAACATTCAGTACTTC	CASSKAGNRRILAKNIQYF
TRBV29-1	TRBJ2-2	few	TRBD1	TGCAGCGTCAAAACTGACAGGGATTACGGGGAGCTGTTTTTT	CSVKTDRDYGELFF
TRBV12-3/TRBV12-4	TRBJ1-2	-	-	TGTGCCAGCAGTTCGCCCGGTACAGGGCCTTATGGCTACACCTTC	CASSSPGTGPYGYTF
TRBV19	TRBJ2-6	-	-	TGTGCCAGTAAGATTGGAAAGGCCGGACAGAAGTCAAACTCTGGGGCCAACGTCCTGACTTTC	CASKIGKAGQKSNSGANVLTF
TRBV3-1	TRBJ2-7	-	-	TGTGCCAGCAGCCGCTCCTCAGGAACCTACGAGCAGTACTTC	CASSRSSGTYEQYF
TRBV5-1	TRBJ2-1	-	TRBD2	TGCGCCAGCAGCCAAGGACTAGCGGGGGTGGATGAGCAGTTCTTC	CASSQGLAGVDEQFF
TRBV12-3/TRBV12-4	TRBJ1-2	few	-	TGTGCCAGCAGTTCCGCTACAGGGTTGGTTAACTATGGCTACACCTTC	CASSSATGLVNYGYTF
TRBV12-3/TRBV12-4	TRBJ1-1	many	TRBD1	TGTGCCAGCAGTTTTCAGGGGGGGACTGAAGCTTTCTTT	CASSFQGGTEAFF